The TCR beta chain described here comes from a study of OX40 agonist ivuxolimab in advanced cancers. Study-wide background: Three patients got partial responses; one had hepatocellular carcinoma and two had cutaneous melanoma. Overall study findings and caveats: CD4+ and CD8+ blood T cells expanded clonally by week 6 at 0.1 to 3.0 mg/kg.

The trim removed 3 bases at V and 3 bases at J, leaving 10 bases unmatched. The CDR3 has 16 amino acids. Germline assignment: CDR1 MRHNA and CDR2 SNTAGT. Of note for this clone: Its target is not known.

Sequencing was performed with immunoSEQ multiplex PCR; in TCRdb, only in-frame clones are kept and a portion is missing. This table holds 60,000 or so clones, 75% to 90% found once. This TCR was sampled from an adult with an advanced solid tumor such as melanoma, head and neck, liver or kidney cancer. The material was CD4+ or CD8+ T cells sorted from blood, obtained in a trial of the OX40 agonist ivuxolimab. The V and J genes are TRBV6-4 and TRBJ1-2; 7 nucleotides line up with TRBD1. The CDR3 here is CASSDYNRGLYYGYTF. CDR3 bases: TGTGCCAGCAGTGATTATAACAGGGGATTATACTATGGCTACACCTTC.